The 23 T cell receptor beta chains in this list originate from one sample, sequenced in a study of shared clonotypes between healthy human individuals. Produced via immunoSEQ multiplex PCR; TCRdb's table is partial and in-frame only. The data show about 2 million clones, 85% to 95% seen once. The sequencing input was naive CD4+ T cells sorted from blood. The sample's subset: CD45RA+ positively selected. The receptor source for this set is a man aged 18 to 30 in good health.

The V and J genes are TRBV18 and TRBJ2-1, with 9 bases aligning to TRBD1. J was trimmed by 2 bases and V by 3 bases; bases with no gene match: 8. Germline V gene lookup returns CDR1 KGHSH and CDR2 LQKENI. This CDR3 comprises 17 residues. The CDR3 here is CASSPGTGSGTYNEQFF. In DNA form, the CDR3 reads TGTGCCAGCTCACCCGGGACAGGGAGTGGGACCTACAATGAGCAGTTCTTC.

Only one count was recorded for this clone. The rearrangement uses TRBV5-1 and TRBJ2-2; D is possibly TRBD1 (5 bases). CDR3 length: 15 residues. The ends were cut back, 2 bases at V and 2 bases at J, with 10 bases in the middle. Germline V gene data show CDR1 as SGHRS and CDR2 as YFSETQ. CDR3 loop: CASSFGHINTGELFF. For the CDR3, the DNA is TGCGCCAGCAGCTTCGGACATATAAACACCGGGGAGCTGTTTTTT.

Concerning this clone itself: Additional DNA sequences in this sample encode the identical CDR3. The chain has TRBV29-1 and TRBJ2-6; D remains unclear. The germline V and J ends were trimmed by 3 bases and 0 bases, with 3 bases remaining between them. This CDR3 is built from 13 residues. CDR1 and CDR2 (germline): SQVTM, ANQGSEA. In nucleotides, the CDR3 is TGCAGCGTTGATAGCTCTGGGGCCAACGTCCTGACTTTC. It yields the protein CSVDSSGANVLTF.

The rearrangement links TRBV5-1 to TRBJ2-7, with 10 bases identical to TRBD2. With V trimmed by 1 base and J by 2 bases, 6 bases remained unmatched. In germline, CDR1 is SGHRS, CDR2 YFSETQ. The CDR3 is 16 residues long. The CDR3 DNA follows: TGCGCCAGCAGCTTGCTGACTAGCGGGCCCACCTACGAGCAGTACTTC. Amino acid sequence: CASSLLTSGPTYEQYF. Based on the CDR3 plus reference TRBV5-1 and TRBJ2-7, the full variable domain is KAGVTQTPRYLIKTRGQQVTLSCSPISGHRSVSWYQQTPGQGLQFLFEYFSETQRNKGNFPGRFSGRQFSNSRSEMNVSTLELGDSALYLCASSLLTSGPTYEQYFGPGTRLTVT.

The chain employs TRBV30 and TRBJ1-6; 7 nucleotides agree with TRBD1. Germline V gene lookup returns CDR1 GTSNPN and CDR2 SVGIG (reference sequence). This CDR3 comprises 16 residues. The junction had 9 bases not matched to a gene; V was cut back by 3 bases and J by 4 bases. Here the CDR3 DNA reads TGTGCCTGGAGCCGGGACAGTCTGAAATATAATTCACCCCTCCACTTT. Protein product: CAWSRDSLKYNSPLHF.

The rearrangement uses TRBV7-3 and TRBJ2-7; 7 bases match TRBD1. Germline CDR1 and CDR2: SGHTA and FQGTGA. The V and J ends lost 2 bases and 2 bases, in that order; junction bases with no gene match: 9. CDR3 size: 16 residues. In DNA, the CDR3 is TGTGCCAGCAGCTTATTAGGGGGCGCTCAAGCCTACGAGCAGTACTTC. Encoded protein: CASSLLGGAQAYEQYF.

A word on this clone: Other DNA sequences from this sample encode an identical CDR3 as well. Here the CDR3 DNA reads TGCGCCAGCAGCTTGGGGGGCTTGACTGAAGCTTTCTTT. Encoded protein: CASSLGGLTEAFF. The chain joins TRBV5-1 to TRBJ1-1; D is perhaps TRBD1 (5 bases). Germline values: CDR1 SGHRS, CDR2 YFSETQ. Trimming took off 0 bases at V and 5 bases at J, with 8 bases between the two ends. The CDR3 has 13 residues. The variable domain in full, completed from reference TRBV5-1 and TRBJ1-1, reads KAGVTQTPRYLIKTRGQQVTLSCSPISGHRSVSWYQQTPGQGLQFLFEYFSETQRNKGNFPGRFSGRQFSNSRSEMNVSTLELGDSALYLCASSLGGLTEAFFGQGTRLTVV.

In the case of this clone: This specimen includes other DNA sequences encoding the same CDR3. J is TRBJ2-5 and V is TRBV30, with D possibly TRBD1 on 5 matching bases. The ends were cut back, 3 bases at V and 5 bases at J, with 13 bases in the middle. Germline CDR1 is GTSNPN and CDR2 is SVGIG (reference sequence). The CDR3 spans 13 residues. The CDR3 nucleotides read TGTGCCTGGAGCGCTCAGGGTGGGGAGACCCAGTACTTC. The encoded protein is CAWSAQGGETQYF.

The rearrangement joins TRBV7-2 to TRBJ2-7; TRBD1 matches at 12 bases. Trimming cost V 6 bases and J 0 bases; bases outside gene matches: 6. Per germline, CDR1 SGHTA and CDR2 FQGNSA. The CDR3 runs to 16 residues. CDR3 in DNA: TGTGCCAGCAGTTCCGGGACAGGGGGCTACTCCTACGAGCAGTACTTC. As protein: CASSSGTGGYSYEQYF.

This sequence joins TRBV7-2 and TRBJ2-5; D is perhaps TRBD1 (6 bases). V lost 0 bases and J 2 bases, leaving 10 bases between the germline ends. Per the germline V gene, CDR1 is SGHTA and CDR2 is FQGNSA. The CDR3 is 15 amino acids. CDR3 nucleotides: TGTGCCAGCAGCTTAGCTACAGGGATACAAGAGACCCAGTACTTC. Translating gives CASSLATGIQETQYF.

This clone was recorded only once. The CDR3 is CASSVQGVGYTF. CDR3 DNA sequence: TGTGCCAGCAGTGTCCAGGGGGTCGGCTACACCTTC. The gene calls are TRBV6-1 and TRBJ1-2, with TRBD1 identical over 7 bases. There are 12 residues in the CDR3. Per the germline V gene, CDR1 is MNHNS and CDR2 is SASEGT. Trimming at V came to 4 bases and at J to 8 bases, leaving 4 bases not matched to a gene.

This clone came up once. The V call is TRBV6-6, the J call TRBJ2-7; D unclear. Germline CDR1 is MNHNY and CDR2 is SVGAGI (reference sequence). This CDR3 has 15 amino acids. The V end lost 5 bases, the J end lost 2 bases, and 16 bases lay between the germline ends. CDR3 residues: CASSLNGDATYEQYF. CDR3 nucleotide sequence: TGTGCCAGCAGTCTCAATGGCGATGCTACCTACGAGCAGTACTTC.

The chain couples TRBV28 to TRBJ2-2; D uncertain. V lost 6 bases and J lost 0, with 11 bases in between. The length of the CDR3 is 15 residues. Looked up from germline, CDR1 is MDHEN and CDR2 is SYDVKM. CDR3 DNA: TGTGCCAGCAGCCCCCCCGTCTCGAACACCGGGGAGCTGTTTTTT. Translated: CASSPPVSNTGELFF.

The V call is TRBV28, the J call TRBJ1-4; D remains unclear. Germline loops: CDR1 MDHEN, CDR2 SYDVKM. CDR3 length: 12 residues. The V end lost 5 bases, the J end lost 3 bases, and 4 bases lay between the germline ends. CDR3 sequence reads: CASSIPNEKLFF. The CDR3, as DNA: TGTGCCAGCAGTATCCCTAATGAAAAACTGTTTTTT.

The rearrangement links TRBV2 to TRBJ2-1; the D is unclear. CDR3 length equals 12 residues. With 6 bases removed from V and 12 bases from J, the gap between germline ends came to 15 bases. CDR1 and CDR2 (germline): SNHLY, FYNNEI. CDR3 amino acids: CASSENDRRQFF. CDR3 nucleotides: TGTGCCAGCAGCGAAAATGACCGTAGGCAGTTCTTC.

The CDR3 protein is CASSGQPREGLKYGYTF. CDR3 DNA sequence: TGTGCCAGCAGTGGACAGCCACGGGAGGGCCTAAAGTATGGCTACACCTTC. The gene calls are TRBV9 and TRBJ1-2, with D possibly matching TRBD1 (6 bases). CDR1 SGDLS and CDR2 YYNGEE come from the germline V gene. V was cut by 5 bases and J by 5 bases, with 25 bases left in between. The CDR3 has 17 residues.

The chain joins TRBV5-1 to TRBJ1-6, with D possibly matching TRBD1 (6 bases). The CDR3 is 13 residues long. V lost 9 bases and J 6 bases, leaving 13 bases between the germline ends. Germline CDR1 and CDR2: SGHRS and YFSETQ. The CDR3 DNA reads as TGCGCCACCAGGGGCGAGGGTAATTCACCCCTCCACTTT. Translated, it gives CATRGEGNSPLHF. Looking up the rest from reference TRBV5-1 and TRBJ1-6 gives the full variable domain: KAGVTQTPRYLIKTRGQQVTLSCSPISGHRSVSWYQQTPGQGLQFLFEYFSETQRNKGNFPGRFSGRQFSNSRSEMNVSTLELGDSALYLCATRGEGNSPLHFGNGTRLTVT.

The chain has TRBV30 and TRBJ2-7; no clear D. Germline V CDR1 and CDR2: GTSNPN, SVGIG (reference sequence). This CDR3 contains 14 residues. Trimming left V 1 base short and J 6 bases short, with 16 bases between. CDR3 protein: CAWSDSPAYSEQYF. CDR3 sequence (DNA): TGTGCCTGGAGTGACAGCCCGGCTTATTCCGAGCAGTACTTC.

V gene TRBV5-1 combines with J gene TRBJ2-3; D is possibly TRBD2 (5 bases). V lost 4 bases to trimming and J lost 2 bases, with 14 bases between them. The germline V gene has CDR1 SGHRS and CDR2 YFSETQ. The CDR3 runs 15 residues. The CDR3 region has the DNA TGCGCCAGCAGCCCGGGCGTCGGGGTCACAGATACGCAGTATTTT. Residues: CASSPGVGVTDTQYF. Looking up the rest from reference TRBV5-1 and TRBJ2-3 gives the full variable domain: KAGVTQTPRYLIKTRGQQVTLSCSPISGHRSVSWYQQTPGQGLQFLFEYFSETQRNKGNFPGRFSGRQFSNSRSEMNVSTLELGDSALYLCASSPGVGVTDTQYFGPGTRLTVL.

This chain connects TRBV2 to TRBJ2-7, with 8 bases fitting TRBD2. There are 15 residues in the CDR3. CDR1 and CDR2 from the germline V gene are SNHLY and FYNNEI. V was pared by 1 base and J by 8 bases, with 10 bases of the junction left unmatched. The CDR3 coding sequence is TGTGCCAGCAGTGAAGAGACTAGCGCCACCCACCAGCAGTACTTC. Amino acids: CASSEETSATHQQYF.

This chain uses TRBV19 with TRBJ1-5; 8 bases are a match to TRBD1. Germline V CDR1 and CDR2: LNHDA, SQIVND (reference sequence). The CDR3 loop spans 14 amino acids. Unmatched junction bases numbered 8, after V lost 6 bases and J lost 7 bases. CDR3 loop: CASSNDRGGQPQHF. In DNA form, the CDR3 reads TGTGCCAGTAGCAACGACAGGGGTGGACAGCCCCAGCATTTT.

V usage is TRBV2 and J usage is TRBJ2-5, with D uncertain. V lost 0 bases and J lost 5, with 10 bases in between. Germline V gene lookup returns CDR1 SNHLY and CDR2 FYNNEI. The CDR3 is 14 residues long. The CDR3 loop is CASSEARTPETQYF. The CDR3 nucleotides are TGTGCCAGCAGTGAAGCACGAACGCCGGAGACCCAGTACTTC.

The CDR3 spells CASSLDEGPSYEQYF. For the CDR3, the DNA is TGTGCCAGCAGCTTAGATGAAGGGCCGTCCTACGAGCAGTACTTC. The chain joins TRBV7-9 to TRBJ2-7; D is uncertain. The CDR3 is made up of 15 amino acids. With 1 base removed from V and 1 base from J, the gap between germline ends came to 11 bases. Germline lookup yields CDR1 SEHNR and CDR2 FQNEAQ (reference sequence).